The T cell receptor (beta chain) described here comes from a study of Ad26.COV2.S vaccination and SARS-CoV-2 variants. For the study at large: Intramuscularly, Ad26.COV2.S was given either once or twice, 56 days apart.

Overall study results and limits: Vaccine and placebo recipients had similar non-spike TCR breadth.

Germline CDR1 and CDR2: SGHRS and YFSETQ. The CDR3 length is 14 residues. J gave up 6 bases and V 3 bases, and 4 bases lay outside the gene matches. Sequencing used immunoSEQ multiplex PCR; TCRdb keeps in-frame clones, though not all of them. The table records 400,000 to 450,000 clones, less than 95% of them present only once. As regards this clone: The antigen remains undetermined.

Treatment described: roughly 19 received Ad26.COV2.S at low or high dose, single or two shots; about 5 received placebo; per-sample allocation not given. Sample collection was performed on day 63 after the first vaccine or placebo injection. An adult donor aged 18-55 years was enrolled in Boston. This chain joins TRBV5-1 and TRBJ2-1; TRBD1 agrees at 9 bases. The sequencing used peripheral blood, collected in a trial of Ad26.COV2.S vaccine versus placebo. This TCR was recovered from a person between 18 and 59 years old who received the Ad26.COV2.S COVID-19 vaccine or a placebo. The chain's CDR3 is CASSSGQGSNEQFF. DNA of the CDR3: TGCGCCAGCAGCTCCGGACAGGGGAGCAATGAGCAGTTCTTC. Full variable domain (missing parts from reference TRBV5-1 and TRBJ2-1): KAGVTQTPRYLIKTRGQQVTLSCSPISGHRSVSWYQQTPGQGLQFLFEYFSETQRNKGNFPGRFSGRQFSNSRSEMNVSTLELGDSALYLCASSSGQGSNEQFFGPGTRLTVL.